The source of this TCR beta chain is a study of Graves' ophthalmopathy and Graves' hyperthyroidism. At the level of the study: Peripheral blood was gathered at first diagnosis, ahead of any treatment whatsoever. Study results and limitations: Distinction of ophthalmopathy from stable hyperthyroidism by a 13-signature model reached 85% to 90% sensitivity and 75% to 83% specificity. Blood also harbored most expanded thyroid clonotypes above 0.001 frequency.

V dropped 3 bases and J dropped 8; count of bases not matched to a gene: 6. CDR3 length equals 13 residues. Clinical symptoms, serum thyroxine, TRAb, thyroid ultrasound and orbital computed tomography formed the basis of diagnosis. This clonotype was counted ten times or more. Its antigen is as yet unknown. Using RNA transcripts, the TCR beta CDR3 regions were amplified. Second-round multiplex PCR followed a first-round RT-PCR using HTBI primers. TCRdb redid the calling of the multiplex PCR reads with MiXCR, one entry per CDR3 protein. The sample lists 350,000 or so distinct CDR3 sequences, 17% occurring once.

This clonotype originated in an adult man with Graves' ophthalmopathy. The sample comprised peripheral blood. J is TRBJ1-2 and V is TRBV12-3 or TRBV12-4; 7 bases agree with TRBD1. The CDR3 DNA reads TGTGCCAGCAGTTTGGAGGGGGCCTCGGGCTACACCTTC. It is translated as CASSLEGASGYTF.